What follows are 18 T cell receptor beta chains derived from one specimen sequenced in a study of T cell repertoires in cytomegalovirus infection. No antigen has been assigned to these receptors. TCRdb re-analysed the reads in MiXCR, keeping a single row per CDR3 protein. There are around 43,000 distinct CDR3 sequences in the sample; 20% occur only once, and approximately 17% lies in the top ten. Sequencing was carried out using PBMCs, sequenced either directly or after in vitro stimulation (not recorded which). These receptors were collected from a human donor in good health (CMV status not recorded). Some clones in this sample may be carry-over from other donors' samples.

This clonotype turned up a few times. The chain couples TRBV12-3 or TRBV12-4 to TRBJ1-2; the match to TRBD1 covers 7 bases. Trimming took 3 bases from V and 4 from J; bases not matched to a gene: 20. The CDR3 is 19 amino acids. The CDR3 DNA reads TGTGCCAGCAGTTTGAACAGGGGCCATTACGTGCCGAAATTCTATGGCTACACCTTC. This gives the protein CASSLNRGHYVPKFYGYTF.

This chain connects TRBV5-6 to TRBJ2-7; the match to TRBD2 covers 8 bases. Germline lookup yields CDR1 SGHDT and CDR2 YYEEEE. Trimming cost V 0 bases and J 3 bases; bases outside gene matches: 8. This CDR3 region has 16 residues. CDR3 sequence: CASSLAVSGRIYEQYF. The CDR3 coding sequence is TGTGCCAGCAGCTTGGCCGTGAGCGGGAGAATCTACGAGCAGTACTTC.

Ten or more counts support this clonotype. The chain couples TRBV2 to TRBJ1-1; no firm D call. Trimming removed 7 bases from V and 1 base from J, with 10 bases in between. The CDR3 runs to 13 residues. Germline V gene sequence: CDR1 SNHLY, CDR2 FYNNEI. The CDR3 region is CASMIPSNTEAFF. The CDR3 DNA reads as TGTGCCAGCATGATCCCCTCGAACACTGAAGCTTTCTTT.

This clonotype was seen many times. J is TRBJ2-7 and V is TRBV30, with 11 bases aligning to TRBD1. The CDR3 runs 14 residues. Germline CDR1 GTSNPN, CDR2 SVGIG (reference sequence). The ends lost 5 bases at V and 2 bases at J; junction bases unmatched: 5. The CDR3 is CAWAPGQGAYEQYF. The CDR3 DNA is TGTGCCTGGGCTCCGGGACAGGGGGCCTACGAGCAGTACTTC. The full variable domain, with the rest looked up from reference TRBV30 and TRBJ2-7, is SQTIHQWPATLVQPVGSPLSLECTVEGTSNPNLYWYRQAAGRGLQLLFYSVGIGQISSEVPQNLSASRPQDRQFILSSKKLLLSDSGFYLCAWAPGQGAYEQYFGPGTRLTVT.

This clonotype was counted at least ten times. Written as DNA, the CDR3 is TGCGCCAGCAGCCAAGATCTAGCGGACAATGAGCAGTTCTTC. Residues: CASSQDLADNEQFF. The chain joins TRBV4-3 to TRBJ2-1; 7 bases fit TRBD2. There are 14 residues in the CDR3. Germline V gene sequence: CDR1 LGHNA, CDR2 YSLEER. The V segment lost 0 bases and the J segment 5 bases; nucleotides outside the gene matches: 1.

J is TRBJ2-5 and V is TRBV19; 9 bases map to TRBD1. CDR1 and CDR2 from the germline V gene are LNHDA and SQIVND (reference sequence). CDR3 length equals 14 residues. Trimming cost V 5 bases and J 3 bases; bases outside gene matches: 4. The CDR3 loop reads CASSLRTGEETQYF. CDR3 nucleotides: TGTGCCAGTAGTTTAAGGACAGGGGAAGAGACCCAGTACTTC.

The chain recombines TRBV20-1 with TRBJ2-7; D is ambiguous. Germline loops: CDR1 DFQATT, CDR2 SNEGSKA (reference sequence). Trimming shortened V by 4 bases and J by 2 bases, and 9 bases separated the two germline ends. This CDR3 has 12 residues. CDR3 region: CSATGPTYEQYF. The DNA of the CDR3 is TGCAGTGCTACCGGGCCGACCTACGAGCAGTACTTC.

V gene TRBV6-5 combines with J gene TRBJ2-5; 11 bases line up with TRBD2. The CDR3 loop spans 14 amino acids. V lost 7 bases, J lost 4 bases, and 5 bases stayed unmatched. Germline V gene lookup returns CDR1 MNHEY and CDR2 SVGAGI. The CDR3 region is CASTSGTSGETQYF. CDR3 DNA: TGTGCCAGCACCTCTGGGACTAGCGGAGAGACCCAGTACTTC.

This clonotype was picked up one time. The CDR3 sequence: CASSPAAGKQGGELFF. The DNA of the CDR3 is TGTGCCAGCAGTCCAGCAGCGGGAAAACAGGGCGGGGAGCTGTTTTTT. V usage is TRBV5-4 and J usage is TRBJ2-2; D possibly corresponds to TRBD2 (7 bases). V lost 5 bases to trimming and J lost 7 bases, with 21 bases between them. The CDR3 has 16 amino acids. CDR1 is SGHNT, CDR2 YYREEE, per germline (reference sequence).

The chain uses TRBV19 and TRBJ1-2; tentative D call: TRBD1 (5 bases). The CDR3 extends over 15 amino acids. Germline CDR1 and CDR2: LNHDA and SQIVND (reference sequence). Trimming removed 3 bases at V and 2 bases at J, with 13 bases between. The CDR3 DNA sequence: TGTGCCAGTAGTATTGGCCAGGGACGCAACTATGGCTACACCTTC. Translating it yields CASSIGQGRNYGYTF.

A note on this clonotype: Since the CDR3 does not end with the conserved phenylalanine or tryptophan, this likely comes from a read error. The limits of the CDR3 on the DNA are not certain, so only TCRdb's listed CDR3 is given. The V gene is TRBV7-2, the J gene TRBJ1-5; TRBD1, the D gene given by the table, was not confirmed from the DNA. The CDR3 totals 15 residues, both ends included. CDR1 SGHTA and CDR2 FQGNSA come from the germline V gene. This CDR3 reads CASSQQGSGNQPQPS.

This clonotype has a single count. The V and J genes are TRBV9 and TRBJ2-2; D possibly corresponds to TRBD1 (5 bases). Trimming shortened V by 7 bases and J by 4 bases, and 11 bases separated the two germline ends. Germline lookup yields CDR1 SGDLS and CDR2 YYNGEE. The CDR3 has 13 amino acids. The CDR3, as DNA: TGTGCCAGCGAACCTGACAGCACCGGGGAGCTGTTTTTT. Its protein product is CASEPDSTGELFF.

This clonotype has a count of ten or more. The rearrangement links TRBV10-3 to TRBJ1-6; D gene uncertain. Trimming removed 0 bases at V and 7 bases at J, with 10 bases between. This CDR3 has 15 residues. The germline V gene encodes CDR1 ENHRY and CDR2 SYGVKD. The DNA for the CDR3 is TGTGCCATCAGTGAGTCGAGAGGGATCAATTCACCCCTCCACTTT. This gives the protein CAISESRGINSPLHF.

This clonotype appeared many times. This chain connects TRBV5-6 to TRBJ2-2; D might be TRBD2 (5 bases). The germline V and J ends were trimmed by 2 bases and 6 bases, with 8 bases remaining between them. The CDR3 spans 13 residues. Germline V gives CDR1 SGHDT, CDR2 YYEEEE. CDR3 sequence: CASSLLEPGELFF. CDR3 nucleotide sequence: TGTGCCAGCAGCTTACTAGAACCCGGGGAGCTGTTTTTT. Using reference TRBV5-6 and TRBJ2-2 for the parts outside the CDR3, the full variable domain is DAGVTQSPTHLIKTRGQQVTLRCSPKSGHDTVSWYQQALGQGPQFIFQYYEEEERQRGNFPDRFSGHQFPNYSSELNVNALLLGDSALYLCASSLLEPGELFFGEGSRLTVL.

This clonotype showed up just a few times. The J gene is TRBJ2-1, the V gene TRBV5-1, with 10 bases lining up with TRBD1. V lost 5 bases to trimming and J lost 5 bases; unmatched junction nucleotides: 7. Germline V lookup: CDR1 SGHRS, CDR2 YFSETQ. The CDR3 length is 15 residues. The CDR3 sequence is CASRKDRGPDNEQFF. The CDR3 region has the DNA TGCGCCAGCAGAAAAGACAGGGGGCCCGACAATGAGCAGTTCTTC. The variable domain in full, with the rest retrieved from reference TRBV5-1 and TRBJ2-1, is KAGVTQTPRYLIKTRGQQVTLSCSPISGHRSVSWYQQTPGQGLQFLFEYFSETQRNKGNFPGRFSGRQFSNSRSEMNVSTLELGDSALYLCASRKDRGPDNEQFFGPGTRLTVL.

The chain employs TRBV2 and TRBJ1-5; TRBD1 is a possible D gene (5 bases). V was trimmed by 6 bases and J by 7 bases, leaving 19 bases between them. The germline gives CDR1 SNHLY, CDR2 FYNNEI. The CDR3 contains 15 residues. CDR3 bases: TGTGCCAGCAGCCGAACGGGGGGTAGGGAGCAGCCCCAGCATTTT. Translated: CASSRTGGREQPQHF.

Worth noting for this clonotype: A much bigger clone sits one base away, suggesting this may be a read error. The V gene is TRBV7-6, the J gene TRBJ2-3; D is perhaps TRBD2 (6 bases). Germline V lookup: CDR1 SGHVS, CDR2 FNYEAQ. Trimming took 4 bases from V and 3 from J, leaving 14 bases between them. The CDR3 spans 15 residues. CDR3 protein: CASSSTSITTDTQYF. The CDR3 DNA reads TGTGCCAGCAGCTCAACTAGCATTACAACAGATACGCAGTATTTT. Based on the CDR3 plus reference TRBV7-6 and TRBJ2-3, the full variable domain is GAGVSQSPRYKVTKRGQDVALRCDPISGHVSLYWYRQALGQGPEFLTYFNYEAQQDKSGLPNDRFSAERPEGSISTLTIQRTEQRDSAMYRCASSSTSITTDTQYFGPGTRLTVL.

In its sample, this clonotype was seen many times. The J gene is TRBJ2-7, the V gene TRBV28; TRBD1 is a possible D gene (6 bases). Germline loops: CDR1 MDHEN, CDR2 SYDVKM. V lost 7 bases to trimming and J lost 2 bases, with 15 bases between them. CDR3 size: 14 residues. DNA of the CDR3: TGTGCCAGCAACCTACAGGGTAGCCCCTACGAGCAGTACTTC. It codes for CASNLQGSPYEQYF.